Detailed here is one T cell receptor beta chain. TCRdb reprocessed the PCR reads with MiXCR, giving one entry per CDR3 protein. The table lists fewer than 5,500 distinct CDR3 sequences, approximately 15% of them singletons, with more than 9% in the top ten. This sample was included in a study of CXCR3 chemokines and chemotherapy response in bladder cancer. The V end was cut by 0 bases, the J end by 4 bases, with 10 bases between. The CDR3 has 13 amino acids. The germline gives CDR1 DFQATT, CDR2 SNEGSKA (reference sequence). The J gene is TRBJ2-7, the V gene TRBV20-1; D possibly corresponds to TRBD1 (5 bases). Sample acquisition took place from a patient whose treatment included neoadjuvant chemotherapy. The sequence came from a human donor with bladder cancer that responded to neoadjuvant chemotherapy. The CDR3 nucleotides are TGCAGTGCTAGAGATGCGCAGGGATACGAGCAGTACTTC. It is translated as CSARDAQGYEQYF.